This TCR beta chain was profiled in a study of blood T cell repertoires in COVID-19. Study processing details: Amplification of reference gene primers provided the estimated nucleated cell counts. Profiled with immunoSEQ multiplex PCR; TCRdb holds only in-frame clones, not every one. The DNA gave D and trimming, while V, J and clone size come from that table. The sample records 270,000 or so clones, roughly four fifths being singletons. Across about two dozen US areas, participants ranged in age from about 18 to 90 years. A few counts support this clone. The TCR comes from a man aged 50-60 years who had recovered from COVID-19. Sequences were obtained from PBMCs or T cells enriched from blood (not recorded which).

The CDR3 DNA reads TGTGCCAGCACCCACAGGGGAAGTGAATCCTACGAGCAGTACTTC. The encoded protein is CASTHRGSESYEQYF. The chain joins TRBV7-9 to TRBJ2-7, with 7 bases aligning to TRBD1. The length of the CDR3 is 15 residues. The trim removed 7 bases at V and 1 base at J, leaving 10 bases unmatched. Germline loops: CDR1 SEHNR, CDR2 FQNEAQ (reference sequence).